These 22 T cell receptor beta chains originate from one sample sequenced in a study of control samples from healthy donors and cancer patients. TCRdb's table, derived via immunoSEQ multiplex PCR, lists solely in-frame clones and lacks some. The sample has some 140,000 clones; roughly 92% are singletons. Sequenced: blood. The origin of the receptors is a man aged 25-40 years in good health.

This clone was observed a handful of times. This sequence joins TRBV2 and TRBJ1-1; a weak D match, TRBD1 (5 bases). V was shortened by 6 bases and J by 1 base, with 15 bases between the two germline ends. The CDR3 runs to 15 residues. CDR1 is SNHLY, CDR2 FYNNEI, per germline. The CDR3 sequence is CASSKGLQENTEAFF. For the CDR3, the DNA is TGTGCCAGCAGCAAGGGGTTACAAGAGAACACTGAAGCTTTCTTT.

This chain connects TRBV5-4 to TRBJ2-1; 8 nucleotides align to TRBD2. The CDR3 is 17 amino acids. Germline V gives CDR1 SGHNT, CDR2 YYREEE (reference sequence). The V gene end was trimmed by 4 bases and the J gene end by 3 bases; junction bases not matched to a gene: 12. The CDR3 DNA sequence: TGTGCCAGCAGCCTCGGGGGCGGGAGGTCCAACTACAATGAGCAGTTCTTC. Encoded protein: CASSLGGGRSNYNEQFF.

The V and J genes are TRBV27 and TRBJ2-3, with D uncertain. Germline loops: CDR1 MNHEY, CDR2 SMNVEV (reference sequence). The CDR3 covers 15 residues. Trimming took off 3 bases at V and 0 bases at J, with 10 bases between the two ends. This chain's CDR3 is CASSLVVSSTDTQYF. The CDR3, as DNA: TGTGCCAGCAGTTTGGTAGTTTCTAGCACAGATACGCAGTATTTT.

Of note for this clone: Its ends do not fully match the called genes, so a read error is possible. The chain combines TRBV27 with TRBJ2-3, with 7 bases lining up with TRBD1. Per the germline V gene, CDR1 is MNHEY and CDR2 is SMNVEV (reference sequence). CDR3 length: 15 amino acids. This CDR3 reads CASRSLTGRHRYGDF. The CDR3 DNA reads TGTGCCAGCCGATCTCTGACAGGGAGACACAGATACGGGGATTTT.

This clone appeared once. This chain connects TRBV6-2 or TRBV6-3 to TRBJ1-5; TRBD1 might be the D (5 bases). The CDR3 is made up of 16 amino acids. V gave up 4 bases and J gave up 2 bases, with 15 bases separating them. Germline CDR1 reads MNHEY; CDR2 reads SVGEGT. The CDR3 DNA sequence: TGTGCCAGCAGTTCAGCTTCAGGGATCCGCAATCAGCCCCAGCATTTT. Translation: CASSSASGIRNQPQHF.

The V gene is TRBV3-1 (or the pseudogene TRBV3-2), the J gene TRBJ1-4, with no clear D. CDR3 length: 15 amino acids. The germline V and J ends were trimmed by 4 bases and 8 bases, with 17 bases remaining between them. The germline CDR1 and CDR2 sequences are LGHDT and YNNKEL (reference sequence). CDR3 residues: CASSLVVWGVEKLFF. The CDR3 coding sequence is TGTGCCAGCAGCCTTGTGGTCTGGGGAGTCGAAAAACTGTTTTTT.

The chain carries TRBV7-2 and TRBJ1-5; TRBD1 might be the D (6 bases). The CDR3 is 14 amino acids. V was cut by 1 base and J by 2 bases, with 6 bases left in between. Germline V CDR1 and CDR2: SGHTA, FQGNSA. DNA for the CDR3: TGTGCCAGCAGCTTAGAGGGGGGCAATCAGCCCCAGCATTTT. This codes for CASSLEGGNQPQHF.

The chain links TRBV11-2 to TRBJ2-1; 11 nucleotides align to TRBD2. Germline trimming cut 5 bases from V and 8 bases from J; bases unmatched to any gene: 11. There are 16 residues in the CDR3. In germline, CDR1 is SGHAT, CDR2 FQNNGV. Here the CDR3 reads CASSVVAGGPWDEQFF. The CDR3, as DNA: TGTGCCAGCAGCGTCGTAGCGGGAGGGCCCTGGGATGAGCAGTTCTTC.

CDR3 DNA: TGTGCCAGCAGCTTAGCGCTAGCTAAGTTCTTC. It specifies CASSLALAKFF. The rearrangement joins TRBV7-2 to TRBJ2-1; maybe TRBD2 (5 bases). Per germline, CDR1 SGHTA and CDR2 FQGNSA. V lost 0 bases to trimming and J lost 14 bases, with 8 bases between them. The CDR3 extends over 11 amino acids.

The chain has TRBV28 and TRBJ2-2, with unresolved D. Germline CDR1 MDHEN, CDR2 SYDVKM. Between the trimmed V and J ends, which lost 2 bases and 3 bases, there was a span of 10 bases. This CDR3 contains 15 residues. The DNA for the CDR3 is TGTGCCAGCAGTTTACGAGTAGCTTACACCGGGGAGCTGTTTTTT. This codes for CASSLRVAYTGELFF.

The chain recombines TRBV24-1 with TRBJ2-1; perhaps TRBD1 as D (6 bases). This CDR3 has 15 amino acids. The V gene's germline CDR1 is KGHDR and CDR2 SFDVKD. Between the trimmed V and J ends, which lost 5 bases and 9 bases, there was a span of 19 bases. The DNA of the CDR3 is TGTGCCACCAGTGCCTTATTCGGACAGCCCGGTGAGCAGTTCTTC. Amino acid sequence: CATSALFGQPGEQFF.

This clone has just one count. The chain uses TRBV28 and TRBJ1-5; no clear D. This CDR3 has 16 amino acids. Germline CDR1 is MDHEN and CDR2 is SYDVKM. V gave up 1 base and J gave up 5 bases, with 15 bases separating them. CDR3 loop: CASSLLGTRTHQPQHF. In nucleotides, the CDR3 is TGTGCCAGCAGTTTATTGGGCACACGAACCCATCAGCCCCAGCATTTT.

CDR3 nucleotide sequence: TGTGCCAGCAGTTCCCTTAATGAAAAACTGTTTTTT. Translating it yields CASSSLNEKLFF. The chain has TRBV28 and TRBJ1-4; D unresolved. With 4 bases removed from V and 4 bases from J, the gap between germline ends came to 4 bases. The V gene's germline CDR1 is MDHEN and CDR2 SYDVKM. The CDR3 spans 12 residues. The full variable domain, in which reference TRBV28 and TRBJ1-4 provide the parts outside the CDR3, is DVKVTQSSRYLVKRTGEKVFLECVQDMDHENMFWYRQDPGLGLRLIYFSYDVKMKEKGDIPEGYSVSREKKERFSLILESASTNQTSMYLCASSSLNEKLFFGSGTQLSVL.

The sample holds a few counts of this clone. CDR3 sequence: CAWSSASNQPQHF. The CDR3 nucleotides are TGTGCCTGGAGCTCGGCGAGCAATCAGCCCCAGCATTTT. The chain employs TRBV30 and TRBJ1-5; D call uncertain. Germline loops: CDR1 GTSNPN, CDR2 SVGIG (reference sequence). The V end lost 3 bases, the J end lost 1 base, and 7 bases lay between the germline ends. The CDR3 contains 13 residues. Based on the CDR3 plus reference TRBV30 and TRBJ1-5, the full variable domain is SQTIHQWPATLVQPVGSPLSLECTVEGTSNPNLYWYRQAAGRGLQLLFYSVGIGQISSEVPQNLSASRPQDRQFILSSKKLLLSDSGFYLCAWSSASNQPQHFGDGTRLSIL.

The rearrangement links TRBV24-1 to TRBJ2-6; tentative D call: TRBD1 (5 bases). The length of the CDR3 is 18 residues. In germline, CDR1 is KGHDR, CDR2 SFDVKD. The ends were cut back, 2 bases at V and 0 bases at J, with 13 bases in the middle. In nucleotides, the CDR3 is TGTGCCACCAGTGATTCGGGCCCACAGGCCTCTGGGGCCAACGTCCTGACTTTC. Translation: CATSDSGPQASGANVLTF.

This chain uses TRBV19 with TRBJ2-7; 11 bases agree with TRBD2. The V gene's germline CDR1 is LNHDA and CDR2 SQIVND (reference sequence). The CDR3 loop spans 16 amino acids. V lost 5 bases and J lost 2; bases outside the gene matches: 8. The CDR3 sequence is CASSAQLAGVPYEQYF. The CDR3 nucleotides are TGTGCCAGTAGTGCCCAACTAGCGGGAGTTCCCTACGAGCAGTACTTC.

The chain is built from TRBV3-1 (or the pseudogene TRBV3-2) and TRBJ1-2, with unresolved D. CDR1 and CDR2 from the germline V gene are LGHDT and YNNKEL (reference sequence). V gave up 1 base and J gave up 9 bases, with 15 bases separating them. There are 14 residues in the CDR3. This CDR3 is CASSQVGLRPRYTF. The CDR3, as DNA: TGTGCCAGCAGCCAAGTAGGACTCCGCCCTCGCTACACCTTC.

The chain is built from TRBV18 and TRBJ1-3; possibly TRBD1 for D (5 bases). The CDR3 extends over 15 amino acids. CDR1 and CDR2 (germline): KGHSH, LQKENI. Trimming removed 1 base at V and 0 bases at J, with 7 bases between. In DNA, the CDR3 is TGTGCCAGCTCACCACAACAGGCCTCTGGAAACACCATATATTTT. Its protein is CASSPQQASGNTIYF.

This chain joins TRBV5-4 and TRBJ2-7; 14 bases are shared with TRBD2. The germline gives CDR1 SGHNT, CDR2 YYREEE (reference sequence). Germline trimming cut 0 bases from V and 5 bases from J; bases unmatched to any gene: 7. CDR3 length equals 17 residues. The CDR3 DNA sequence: TGTGCCAGCAGCTTGGTTTGGGGACTAGCGGGAGCCAACGAGCAGTACTTC. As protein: CASSLVWGLAGANEQYF.

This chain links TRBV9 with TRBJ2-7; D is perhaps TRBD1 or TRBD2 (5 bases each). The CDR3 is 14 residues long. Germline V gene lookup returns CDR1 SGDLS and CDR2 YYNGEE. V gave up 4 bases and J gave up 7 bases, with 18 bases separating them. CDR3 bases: TGTGCCAGCAGCCCAGACCCCCGGGGCCTAGAGCAGTACTTC. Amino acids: CASSPDPRGLEQYF.

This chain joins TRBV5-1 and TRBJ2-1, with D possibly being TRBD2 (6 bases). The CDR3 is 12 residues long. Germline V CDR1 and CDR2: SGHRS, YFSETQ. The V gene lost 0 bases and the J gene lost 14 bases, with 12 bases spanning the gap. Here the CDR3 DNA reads TGCGCCAGCAGCTTGGAGGGCGGGGCAAAGTTCTTC. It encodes CASSLEGGAKFF. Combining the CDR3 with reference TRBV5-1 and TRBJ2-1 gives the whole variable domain KAGVTQTPRYLIKTRGQQVTLSCSPISGHRSVSWYQQTPGQGLQFLFEYFSETQRNKGNFPGRFSGRQFSNSRSEMNVSTLELGDSALYLCASSLEGGAKFFGPGTRLTVL.

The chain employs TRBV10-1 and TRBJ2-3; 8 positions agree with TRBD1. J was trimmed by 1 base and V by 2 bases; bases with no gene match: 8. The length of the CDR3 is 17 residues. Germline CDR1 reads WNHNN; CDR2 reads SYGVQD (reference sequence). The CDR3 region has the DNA TGCGCCAGCAGTGAGCTCGGACAGGGCATAGGCACAGATACGCAGTATTTT. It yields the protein CASSELGQGIGTDTQYF.